Shown below are 12 T cell receptor beta chains from a single sample sequenced in a study of T cell repertoires in cytomegalovirus infection. TCRdb reprocessed the reads via MiXCR and lists one record per CDR3 protein. This table holds 150,000 to 200,000 distinct CDR3 sequences, roughly 9.8% found once. Sequencing was carried out using PBMCs. The receptors shown here come from a human donor in good health (CMV status not recorded). Some clones in this sample may be carry-over from other donors' samples.

This clonotype was counted many times. The V call is TRBV11-2, the J call TRBJ1-2, with 9 nucleotides matching TRBD1. Germline loops: CDR1 SGHAT, CDR2 FQNNGV. The CDR3 length is 18 residues. The J segment lost 5 bases and the V segment lost 3 bases, leaving 16 bases of the junction unmatched. CDR3 DNA sequence: TGTGCCAGCAGCTTTATCCCCGGGACAGGGCGCCAGATATATGGCTACACCTTC. It codes for CASSFIPGTGRQIYGYTF.

This clonotype was seen many times. The chain has TRBV12-3 or TRBV12-4 and TRBJ1-2; the match to TRBD1 covers 7 bases. The CDR3 has 16 residues. The V segment lost 7 bases and the J segment 4 bases; nucleotides outside the gene matches: 15. The DNA of the CDR3 is TGTGCCAGCACCGTAACACCGGGACAGCGGCGCTATGGCTACACCTTC. This gives the protein CASTVTPGQRRYGYTF.

This clonotype has ten or more counts. V gene TRBV28 combines with J gene TRBJ1-5; 8 bases fit TRBD1. Trimming cost V 4 bases and J 7 bases; bases outside gene matches: 3. The CDR3 is 13 amino acids. The V gene's germline CDR1 is MDHEN and CDR2 SYDVKM. The CDR3 region has the DNA TGTGCCAGCAGTTCAGGGGGCTCGCAGCCCCAGCATTTT. This gives the protein CASSSGGSQPQHF. The full variable domain, completed using reference TRBV28 and TRBJ1-5, is DVKVTQSSRYLVKRTGEKVFLECVQDMDHENMFWYRQDPGLGLRLIYFSYDVKMKEKGDIPEGYSVSREKKERFSLILESASTNQTSMYLCASSSGGSQPQHFGDGTRLSIL.

This clonotype showed up many times. The chain combines TRBV7-2 with TRBJ1-6; D uncertain. The CDR3 runs 15 residues. Germline CDR1 and CDR2: SGHTA and FQGNSA. Trimming stripped 6 bases from V and 0 bases from J, with 9 bases between. CDR3 in DNA: TGTGCCAGCAGACTGACGGGCTCCTATAATTCACCCCTCCACTTT. Amino acids: CASRLTGSYNSPLHF.

This clonotype was detected ten times or more. The rearrangement joins TRBV7-3 to TRBJ2-1; 9 bases line up with TRBD2. V gave up 5 bases and J gave up 5 bases; unmatched junction bases: 7. This CDR3 region has 15 residues. CDR1 is SGHTA, CDR2 FQGTGA, per germline. Written as DNA, the CDR3 is TGTGCCAGCAGCCCGAGACTAGCGGAGCACAATGAGCAGTTCTTC. It is translated as CASSPRLAEHNEQFF.

This clonotype showed up many times. The chain couples TRBV7-2 to TRBJ2-2; TRBD2 agrees at 12 bases. The CDR3 totals 16 residues. CDR1 is SGHTA, CDR2 FQGNSA, per germline. The J segment lost 7 bases and the V segment lost 3 bases, leaving 6 bases of the junction unmatched. Written as DNA, the CDR3 is TGTGCCAGCAGCTTCCTAGCGGGAGGGCCGGTCGGGGAGCTGTTTTTT. Its translation: CASSFLAGGPVGELFF.

The sample holds many counts of this clonotype. The chain has TRBV7-8 and TRBJ2-2, with D possibly TRBD1 on 6 matching bases. The germline gives CDR1 SGHVS, CDR2 FQNEAQ. With 1 base removed from V and 2 bases from J, the gap between germline ends came to 11 bases. The CDR3 length is 16 residues. The CDR3 region is CASSLGGQFNTGELFF. The CDR3 nucleotides are TGTGCCAGCAGCTTAGGGGGACAATTTAACACCGGGGAGCTGTTTTTT.

A few counts support this clonotype. This chain connects TRBV9 to TRBJ2-7; tentatively, D is TRBD1 or TRBD2 (5 bases each). Germline V gene sequence: CDR1 SGDLS, CDR2 YYNGEE. The V end lost 2 bases, the J end lost 5 bases, and 8 bases lay between the germline ends. The CDR3 is 12 amino acids. This CDR3 reads CASSVRGDEQYF. The CDR3 DNA reads as TGTGCCAGCAGCGTTCGAGGGGACGAGCAGTACTTC.

This clonotype was picked up a small number of times. This chain links TRBV28 with TRBJ1-1, with D hard to call. The V and J ends lost 5 bases and 0 bases respectively, with 10 bases between them. Germline lookup yields CDR1 MDHEN and CDR2 SYDVKM. There are 14 residues in the CDR3. The CDR3 DNA is TGTGCCAGCAGTCATCAGGCATTGAACACTGAAGCTTTCTTT. Translated: CASSHQALNTEAFF.

Many counts were recorded for this clonotype. The rearrangement uses TRBV11-2 and TRBJ2-5; 9 nucleotides line up with TRBD2. The germline CDR1 and CDR2 sequences are SGHAT and FQNNGV. This CDR3 is 16 amino acids long. V gave up 5 bases and J gave up 0 bases; unmatched junction bases: 7. DNA for the CDR3: TGTGCCAGCAGCCGCCAGCGGGGGGTAGACCAAGAGACCCAGTACTTC. Translating gives CASSRQRGVDQETQYF.

In its sample, this clonotype was seen many times. The CDR3 region has the DNA TGTGCCAGCAGCTTACTGGCCTACGAGCAGTACTTC. Its translation is CASSLLAYEQYF. The chain is built from TRBV7-2 and TRBJ2-7; D is undetermined. The CDR3 totals 12 residues. CDR1 is SGHTA and CDR2 is FQGNSA in the germline V gene. Trimming removed 2 bases from V and 2 bases from J, with 4 bases in between.

This clonotype appeared a few times. This chain uses TRBV25-1 with TRBJ1-2; D not certain. Trimming removed 7 bases from V and 3 bases from J, with 15 bases in between. Germline values: CDR1 MGHDK, CDR2 SYGVNS. The CDR3 consists of 14 residues. The CDR3 sequence is CASTGAVGDYGYTF. CDR3 bases: TGTGCCAGCACCGGCGCGGTGGGCGACTATGGCTACACCTTC.